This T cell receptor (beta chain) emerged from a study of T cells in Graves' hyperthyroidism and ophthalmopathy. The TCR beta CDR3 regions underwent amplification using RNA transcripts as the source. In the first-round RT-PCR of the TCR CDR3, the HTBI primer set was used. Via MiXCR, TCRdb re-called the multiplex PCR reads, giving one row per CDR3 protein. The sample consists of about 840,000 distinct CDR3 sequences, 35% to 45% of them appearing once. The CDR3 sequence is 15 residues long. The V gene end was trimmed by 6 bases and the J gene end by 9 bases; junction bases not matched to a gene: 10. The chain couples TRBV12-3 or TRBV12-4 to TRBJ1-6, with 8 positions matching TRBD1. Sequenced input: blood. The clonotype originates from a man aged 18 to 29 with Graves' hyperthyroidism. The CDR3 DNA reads TGTGCCAGCAGCCGCGGACAGGGTCTCGGTTCACCCCTCCACTTT. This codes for CASSRGQGLGSPLHF.